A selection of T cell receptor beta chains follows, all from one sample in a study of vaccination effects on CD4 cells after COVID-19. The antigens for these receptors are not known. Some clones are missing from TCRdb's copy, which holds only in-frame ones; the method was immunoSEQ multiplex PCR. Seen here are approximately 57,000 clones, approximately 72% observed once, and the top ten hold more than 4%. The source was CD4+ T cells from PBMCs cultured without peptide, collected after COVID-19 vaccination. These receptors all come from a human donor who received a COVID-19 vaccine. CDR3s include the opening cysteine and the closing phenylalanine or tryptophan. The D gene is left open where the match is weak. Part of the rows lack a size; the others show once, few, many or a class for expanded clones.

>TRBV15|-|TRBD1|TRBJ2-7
CATNAGDRGSYEQYF
TGTGCCACCAACGCTGGGGACAGGGGCTCCTACGAGCAGTACTTC
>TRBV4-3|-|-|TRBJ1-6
CASSQETDRINSPLHF
TGCGCCAGCAGCCAAGAGACAGACAGAATTAATTCACCCCTCCACTTT
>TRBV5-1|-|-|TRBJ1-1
CASSFATGTEAFF
TGCGCCAGCAGCTTTGCTACGGGCACTGAAGCTTTCTTT
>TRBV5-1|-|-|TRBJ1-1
CASSVLMRVGTEAFF
TGCGCCAGCAGCGTACTGATGAGGGTCGGGACTGAAGCTTTCTTT
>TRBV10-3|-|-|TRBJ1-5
CAIARPNQPQHF
TGTGCCATCGCTAGACCCAATCAGCCCCAGCATTTT
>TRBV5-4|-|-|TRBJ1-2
CASSLAGGGDGYTF
TGTGCCAGCAGCTTGGCCGGGGGCGGGGATGGCTACACCTTC
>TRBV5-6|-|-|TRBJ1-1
CASSPAGGLSTEAFF
TGTGCCAGCAGCCCTGCTGGAGGGCTCAGCACTGAAGCTTTCTTT
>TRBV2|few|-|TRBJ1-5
CASSEGQQPNQPQHF
TGTGCCAGCAGTGAAGGCCAACAACCAAATCAGCCCCAGCATTTT
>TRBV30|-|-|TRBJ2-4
CAWSQGGSDIQYF
TGTGCCTGGAGTCAGGGGGGGTCGGACATTCAGTACTTC
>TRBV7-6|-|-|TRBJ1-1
CASSRTGSTEAFF
TGTGCCAGCAGCCGCACAGGGAGCACTGAAGCTTTCTTT
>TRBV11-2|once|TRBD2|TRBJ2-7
CASSETPGGGSYEQYF
TGTGCCAGCAGCGAAACCCCGGGAGGAGGCTCCTACGAGCAGTACTTC
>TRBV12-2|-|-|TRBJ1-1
CASRLGRGLAPLGNTEAFF
TGTGCAAGTCGCTTAGGAAGAGGGTTGGCGCCTTTAGGTAACACTGAAGCTTTCTTT
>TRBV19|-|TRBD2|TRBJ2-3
CASRLAGADTQYF
TGTGCCAGTAGGCTAGCGGGGGCAGATACGCAGTATTTT
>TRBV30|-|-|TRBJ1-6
CAWSVRGGANSPLHF
TGTGCCTGGAGTGTACGGGGAGGGGCCAATTCACCCCTCCACTTT
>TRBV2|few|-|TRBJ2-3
CASSPGADTQYF
TGTGCCAGCAGCCCAGGGGCAGATACGCAGTATTTT
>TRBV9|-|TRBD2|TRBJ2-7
CASSVEAGGPYEQYF
TGTGCCAGCAGCGTAGAGGCGGGAGGGCCCTACGAGCAGTACTTC
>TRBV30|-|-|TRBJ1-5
CAWSLRSNQPQHF
TGTGCCTGGAGTCTGAGGAGCAATCAGCCCCAGCATTTT
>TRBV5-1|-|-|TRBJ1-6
CASSLGTYNSPLHF
TGCGCCAGCAGCTTGGGGACATATAATTCACCCCTCCACTTT
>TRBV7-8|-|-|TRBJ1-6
CASSLRSPAYNSPLHF
TGTGCCAGCAGCTTGAGGTCCCCCGCCTATAATTCACCCCTCCACTTT
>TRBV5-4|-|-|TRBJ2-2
CASSLGGLGAGELFF
TGTGCCAGCAGCCTGGGGGGGCTAGGGGCCGGGGAGCTGTTTTTT
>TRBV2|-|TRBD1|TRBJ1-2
CASRYGRGPGGYTF
TGTGCCAGCAGGTACGGCAGGGGGCCTGGAGGCTACACCTTC
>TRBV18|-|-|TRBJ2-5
CASSPRVGQETQYF
TGTGCCAGCTCACCCCGAGTGGGGCAAGAGACCCAGTACTTC
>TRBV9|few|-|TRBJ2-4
CASSPEGDIQYF
TGTGCCAGCAGCCCCGAAGGGGACATTCAGTACTTC
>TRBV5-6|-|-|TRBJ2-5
CASSSTPTEETQYF
TGTGCCAGCAGCTCAACCCCGACGGAAGAGACCCAGTACTTC
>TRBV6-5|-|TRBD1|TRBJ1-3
CASRSDRVSGNTIYF
TGTGCCAGCAGGTCCGACAGGGTCTCTGGAAACACCATATATTTT
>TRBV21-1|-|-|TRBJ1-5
CASSKGQGSQPQHF
TGTGCCAGCAGCAAAGGACAGGGGTCTCAGCCCCAGCATTTT
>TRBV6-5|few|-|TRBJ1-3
CASSWDPSGNTIYF
TGTGCCAGCAGTTGGGACCCCTCTGGAAACACCATATATTTT
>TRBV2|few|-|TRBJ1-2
CASSHSTGFWGYTF
TGTGCCAGCAGTCACAGTACAGGGTTTTGGGGCTACACCTTC
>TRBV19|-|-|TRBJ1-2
CASSHRIDYGYTF
TGTGCCAGTAGTCACAGGATTGACTATGGCTACACCTTC
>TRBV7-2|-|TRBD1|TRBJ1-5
CASSLSGTGAQPQHF
TGTGCCAGCAGCTTATCGGGGACAGGAGCCCAGCCCCAGCATTTT
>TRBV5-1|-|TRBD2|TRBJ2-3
CASSTVTLAGASTDTQYF
TGCGCCAGCAGCACCGTGACTCTAGCGGGGGCCAGCACAGATACGCAGTATTTT
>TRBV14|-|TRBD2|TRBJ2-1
CASSEFPTSGIYNEQFF
TGTGCCAGCAGCGAATTCCCGACTAGCGGGATATACAATGAGCAGTTCTTC
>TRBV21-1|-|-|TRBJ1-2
CASSTKPSDRDERWHGYTF
TGTGCCAGCAGCACCAAACCATCGGACAGGGACGAAAGGTGGCATGGCTACACCTTC
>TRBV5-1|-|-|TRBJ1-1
CASSLDGGGVAAEAFF
TGCGCCAGCAGCTTGGATGGCGGGGGCGTAGCTGCTGAAGCTTTCTTT
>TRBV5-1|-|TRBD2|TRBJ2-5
CASSLGLAGGPLETQYF
TGCGCCAGCAGCTTGGGACTAGCGGGAGGGCCCCTTGAGACCCAGTACTTC
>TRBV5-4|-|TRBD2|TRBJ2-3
CASSSGTSGPSDTQYF
TGTGCCAGCAGCTCGGGGACTAGCGGGCCTTCAGATACGCAGTATTTT
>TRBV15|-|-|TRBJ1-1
CATSRDGWEATTEAFF
TGTGCCACCAGCAGAGATGGGTGGGAGGCGACGACTGAAGCTTTCTTT
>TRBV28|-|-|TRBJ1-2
CASSTKTGGYTF
TGTGCCAGCAGTACGAAAACAGGGGGCTACACCTTC
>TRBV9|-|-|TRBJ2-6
CASSNGEPSSPVLTF
TGTGCCAGCAGCAACGGCGAACCCTCTTCACCGGTCCTGACTTTC
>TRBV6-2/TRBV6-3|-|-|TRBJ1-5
CASSYEALNQPQHF
TGTGCCAGCAGTTACGAAGCCCTCAATCAGCCCCAGCATTTT
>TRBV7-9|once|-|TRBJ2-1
CASSFRGQGGPVSNEQFF
TGTGCCAGCAGTTTTAGAGGCCAGGGGGGGCCAGTCTCCAATGAGCAGTTCTTC
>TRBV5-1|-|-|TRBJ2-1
CASSPGTVNEQFF
TGCGCCAGCAGCCCCGGGACGGTAAATGAGCAGTTCTTC
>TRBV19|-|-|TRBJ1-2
CASSTRTTPRDYGYTF
TGTGCCAGTAGTACTAGGACGACCCCGAGGGACTATGGCTACACCTTC
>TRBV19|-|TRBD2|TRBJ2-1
CASSAAGTSGGYEQFF
TGTGCCAGTAGTGCCGCCGGGACTAGCGGGGGTTATGAGCAGTTCTTC
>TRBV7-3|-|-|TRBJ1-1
CASSLMANTEAFF
TGTGCCAGCAGCTTAATGGCGAACACTGAAGCTTTCTTT
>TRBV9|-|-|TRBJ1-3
CASSGEISGNTIYF
TGTGCCAGCAGCGGGGAGATCTCTGGAAACACCATATATTTT